Shown below are 8 T cell receptor beta chains from a single sample sequenced in a study of shared clonotypes between healthy human individuals. The table came from immunoSEQ multiplex PCR; TCRdb's copy has only in-frame clones and leaves some out. The repertoire holds about 110,000 clones, with about 63% as singletons. Sequenced material: memory CD8+ T cells sorted from blood. Subset specified: CD45RO+ cells pooled with CCR7-negative TemRA cells. The receptor source for this set is a woman aged 25 to 39 in good health.

DNA of the CDR3: TGTGCCAGCAGCCCCGGTGGCTTCTATGGCTACACCTTC. Encoded protein: CASSPGGFYGYTF. This chain uses TRBV11-1 with TRBJ1-2; D is ambiguous. Deletions cut 5 bases from V and 4 bases from J, with 11 bases between. The CDR3 has 13 residues. Germline V CDR1 and CDR2: SGHAT, FQDESV (reference sequence).

This clone was seen at least ten times. The V and J genes are TRBV10-3 and TRBJ2-3, with TRBD1 matching over 8 bases. This CDR3 region has 16 residues. The germline gives CDR1 ENHRY, CDR2 SYGVKD. V lost 2 bases and J lost 3; bases outside the gene matches: 7. CDR3 bases: TGTGCCATCAGTGAGGTGGGAGGACAGGGAACAGATACGCAGTATTTT. It codes for CAISEVGGQGTDTQYF.

The sample holds a few counts of this clone. The chain has TRBV14 and TRBJ1-4, with D uncertain. The CDR3 totals 14 residues. V shed 4 bases and J shed 6 bases, with 12 bases lying between them. In germline, CDR1 is SGHDN, CDR2 FVKESK. In DNA form, the CDR3 reads TGTGCCAGCAGCCCCGGTAGGAGGGATGAAAAACTGTTTTTT. Its protein is CASSPGRRDEKLFF.

V usage is TRBV29-1 and J usage is TRBJ1-2, with D unresolved. In germline, CDR1 is SQVTM, CDR2 ANQGSEA. This CDR3 spans 11 amino acids. Trimming cost V 7 bases and J 3 bases, with 9 bases left between them. DNA for the CDR3: TGCAGCGCACGATCTTACTATGGCTACACCTTC. Its translation is CSARSYYGYTF.

J is TRBJ2-7 and V is TRBV5-1; D may be TRBD2 (5 bases). Per germline, CDR1 SGHRS and CDR2 YFSETQ. This CDR3 is built from 14 residues. V was cut by 0 bases and J by 1 base, with 8 bases left in between. The CDR3 region is CASSLDSVSYEQYF. In nucleotides, the CDR3 is TGCGCCAGCAGCTTGGATAGCGTTTCCTACGAGCAGTACTTC.

V gene TRBV9 combines with J gene TRBJ2-2; D gene uncertain. The CDR3 has 14 amino acids. Germline V lookup: CDR1 SGDLS, CDR2 YYNGEE. V was shortened by 0 bases and J by 2 bases, with 5 bases between the two germline ends. CDR3 DNA sequence: TGTGCCAGCAGCGTAGCTTATAACACCGGGGAGCTGTTTTTT. It translates to CASSVAYNTGELFF.

There are a few counts of this clone. The V gene is TRBV27, the J gene TRBJ1-2; TRBD1 matches 9 bases. Germline V lookup: CDR1 MNHEY, CDR2 SMNVEV (reference sequence). J lost 10 bases, V lost 5 bases, and 8 bases had no gene match. The CDR3 consists of 13 residues. CDR3 bases: TGTGCCAGCAGTAGGACAGGGGAAGTTGTCTACACCTTC. This translates into CASSRTGEVVYTF.

This clone was recorded once. CDR3 protein: CASSYGPPFGTDTQYF. CDR3 coding DNA: TGTGCCAGCAGCTATGGACCCCCTTTTGGCACAGATACGCAGTATTTT. This sequence joins TRBV7-2 and TRBJ2-3; D unclear. The CDR3 runs 16 residues. V was shortened by 4 bases and J by 1 base, with 15 bases between the two germline ends. Germline assignment: CDR1 SGHTA and CDR2 FQGNSA.